Listed here are 20 T cell receptor beta chains from one sample, sequenced in a study of spatial heterogeneity in lung cancer. Regarding time point: sample taken at primary tumor resection. Material for sequencing was whole RNA from tumor, nontumor lung or frozen PBMC, left unsorted. TCRdb reprocessed the 5' RACE reads via MiXCR and lists one record per CDR3 protein. The sample holds about 36,000 distinct CDR3 sequences, approximately 5.2% seen once. Specimen: PBMCs, collected at surgery. The receptors here all came from a female donor with early-stage non-small cell lung cancer.

This clonotype was counted a few times. The chain joins TRBV3-1 to TRBJ2-1, with 8 bases lining up with TRBD2. The junction had 9 bases not matched to a gene; V was cut back by 5 bases and J by 9 bases. The length of the CDR3 is 14 residues. Per germline, CDR1 LGHDT and CDR2 YNNKEL (reference sequence). CDR3 DNA: TGTGCCAGCAGCTCACGGGGGGGCGGGAGTGAGCAGTTCTTC. It specifies CASSSRGGGSEQFF.

This clonotype is categorized as medium-sized. V and J are TRBV7-3 and TRBJ2-1; D not resolved. Per the germline V gene, CDR1 is SGHTA and CDR2 is FQGTGA. This CDR3 has 13 residues. Trimming took off 3 bases at V and 5 bases at J, with 8 bases between the two ends. Written as DNA, the CDR3 is TGTGCCAGCAGCTTCTACGCTGACAATGAGCAGTTCTTC. It translates to CASSFYADNEQFF.

The table lists this clonotype with many counts. The chain employs TRBV7-9 and TRBJ1-1; D perhaps matches TRBD1 (5 bases). Germline CDR1 SEHNR, CDR2 FQNEAQ (reference sequence). The CDR3 is 13 residues long. Trimming stripped 3 bases from V and 4 bases from J, with 9 bases between. The CDR3 DNA reads as TGTGCCAGCAGCTTTTGGGGCGGCACTGAAGCTTTCTTT. Translating gives CASSFWGGTEAFF.

The genes are TRBV27 and TRBJ2-5; 7 bases are a match to TRBD1. This CDR3 contains 16 residues. V shed 0 bases, J shed 2 bases, and the junction held 6 bases outside the gene matches. Germline values: CDR1 MNHEY, CDR2 SMNVEV (reference sequence). CDR3 coding DNA: TGTGCCAGCAGTTTATCCCGGACAGGCGGTCAAGAGACCCAGTACTTC. Translation: CASSLSRTGGQETQYF.

The table lists this clonotype with many counts. The chain recombines TRBV20-1 with TRBJ2-7; possibly TRBD1 for D (6 bases). Germline loops: CDR1 DFQATT, CDR2 SNEGSKA (reference sequence). This CDR3 is 17 amino acids long. Trimming left V 4 bases short and J 0 bases short, with 22 bases between. This CDR3 reads CSATLARSGTRSYEQYF. In DNA, the CDR3 is TGCAGTGCTACCTTGGCCCGTTCCGGGACACGCTCCTACGAGCAGTACTTC.

The table lists this clonotype with many counts. The rearrangement links TRBV5-1 to TRBJ2-5, with D possibly called TRBD1 or TRBD2 (5 bases each). The CDR3 runs 12 residues. The germline V and J ends were trimmed by 2 bases and 5 bases, with 7 bases remaining between them. CDR1 and CDR2 (germline): SGHRS, YFSETQ. CDR3 bases: TGCGCCAGCAGCTTTGAGGGGGAGACCCAGTACTTC. Translated: CASSFEGETQYF.

The table lists this clonotype with many counts. The chain combines TRBV3-1 with TRBJ2-1; D possibly corresponds to TRBD2 (5 bases). The CDR3 consists of 16 residues. Germline CDR1 reads LGHDT; CDR2 reads YNNKEL (reference sequence). The ends were cut back, 0 bases at V and 0 bases at J, with 9 bases in the middle. The CDR3 region is CASSQDIGSSYNEQFF. As DNA, the CDR3 is TGTGCCAGCAGCCAAGATATTGGGAGCTCCTACAATGAGCAGTTCTTC.

This clonotype was counted at least ten times. This sequence joins TRBV6-5 and TRBJ1-1; tentative D call: TRBD1 (6 bases). The CDR3 has 12 amino acids. V was cut by 6 bases and J by 8 bases, with 13 bases left in between. In germline, CDR1 is MNHEY, CDR2 SVGAGI. The CDR3 DNA is TGTGCCAGCAGCCCACAGGGATTAGAAGCTTTCTTT. Translated, it gives CASSPQGLEAFF.

The J gene is TRBJ2-1, the V gene TRBV7-9; D remains unclear. Deletions cut 1 base from V and 0 bases from J, with 10 bases between. The germline V gene has CDR1 SEHNR and CDR2 FQNEAQ (reference sequence). The CDR3 extends over 16 amino acids. Written as DNA, the CDR3 is TGTGCCAGCAGCTTAGAGGGCGGAGCCTCCTACAATGAGCAGTTCTTC. Its protein is CASSLEGGASYNEQFF.

This clonotype was picked up many times. The J gene is TRBJ2-5, the V gene TRBV7-6; a weak D match, TRBD1 (5 bases). The V end was cut by 0 bases, the J end by 1 base, with 9 bases between. CDR3 length equals 15 residues. Germline lookup yields CDR1 SGHVS and CDR2 FNYEAQ. The CDR3 protein is CASSLAGQRQETQYF. The DNA of the CDR3 is TGTGCCAGCAGCTTAGCGGGGCAACGCCAAGAGACCCAGTACTTC.

This clonotype has at least ten counts. At one end, the junction sequence differs from germline, possibly due to a read error. The V call is TRBV7-2, the J call TRBJ2-4; 7 bases line up with TRBD1. CDR1 SGHTA and CDR2 FQGNSA come from the germline V gene. The CDR3 spans 12 residues. CDR3 protein: CASSLAGGAWNF. Here the CDR3 DNA reads TGTGCCAGCAGCTTAGCAGGGGGCGCGTGGAACTTC. The complete variable domain, with remaining parts taken from reference TRBV7-2 and TRBJ2-4, reads GAGVSQSPSNKVTEKGKDVELRCDPISGHTALYWYRQSLGQGLEFLIYFQGNSAPDKSGLPSDRFSAERTGGSVSTLTIQRTQQEDSAVYLCASSLAGGAWNFGAGTRLSVL.

This clonotype came up a few times. This chain links TRBV29-1 with TRBJ2-3; D perhaps matches TRBD2 (6 bases). This CDR3 spans 13 amino acids. Germline V gene lookup returns CDR1 SQVTM and CDR2 ANQGSEA. Trimming shortened V by 2 bases and J by 5 bases, and 11 bases separated the two germline ends. As DNA, the CDR3 is TGCAGCGTTGAAAGGAGGGGCGGAGATACGCAGTATTTT. Its protein product is CSVERRGGDTQYF.

The genes are TRBV29-1 and TRBJ1-1, with no clear D. CDR1 and CDR2 (germline): SQVTM, ANQGSEA. V lost 6 bases and J 5 bases, leaving 10 bases between the germline ends. The CDR3 length is 11 residues. The chain's CDR3 is CSVRPGTEAFF. The CDR3 DNA sequence: TGCAGCGTCCGTCCCGGGACTGAAGCTTTCTTT. Drawing the rest from reference TRBV29-1 and TRBJ1-1, the complete variable domain is SAVISQKPSRDICQRGTSLTIQCQVDSQVTMMFWYRQQPGQSLTLIATANQGSEATYESGFVIDKFPISRPNLTFSTLTVSNMSPEDSSIYLCSVRPGTEAFFGQGTRLTVV.

The chain couples TRBV6-1 to TRBJ2-2, with D perhaps TRBD1 or TRBD2 (5 bases each). Trimming stripped 4 bases from V and 6 bases from J, with 18 bases between. CDR1 and CDR2 (germline): MNHNS, SASEGT. This CDR3 spans 16 amino acids. The CDR3 here is CASSVLSPMGAGELFF. The CDR3 bases are TGTGCCAGCAGTGTTCTATCGCCCATGGGGGCCGGGGAGCTGTTTTTT.

The table lists this clonotype with many counts. The chain is built from TRBV29-1 and TRBJ2-7; a weak D match, TRBD1 (5 bases). The CDR3 runs 13 residues. Germline loops: CDR1 SQVTM, CDR2 ANQGSEA. Trimming removed 5 bases from V and 2 bases from J, with 13 bases in between. CDR3 sequence reads: CSVFDQGPYEQYF. As DNA, the CDR3 is TGCAGCGTTTTTGACCAGGGTCCCTACGAGCAGTACTTC.

This clonotype occurred many times. The chain uses TRBV30 and TRBJ2-3; TRBD1 is a possible D gene (6 bases). This CDR3 contains 15 residues. Germline V gene sequence: CDR1 GTSNPN, CDR2 SVGIG (reference sequence). The V and J ends lost 0 bases and 2 bases respectively, with 12 bases between them. The CDR3 nucleotides are TGTGCCTGGAGTGTACCGGGACAAACCACAGATACGCAGTATTTT. Protein product: CAWSVPGQTTDTQYF. The full variable domain, rest sourced from reference TRBV30 and TRBJ2-3, is SQTIHQWPATLVQPVGSPLSLECTVEGTSNPNLYWYRQAAGRGLQLLFYSVGIGQISSEVPQNLSASRPQDRQFILSSKKLLLSDSGFYLCAWSVPGQTTDTQYFGPGTRLTVL.

This clonotype was counted many times. The rearrangement joins TRBV7-9 to TRBJ1-4; the D is unclear. V was shortened by 5 bases and J by 6 bases, with 7 bases between the two germline ends. This CDR3 comprises 12 residues. Germline assignment: CDR1 SEHNR and CDR2 FQNEAQ (reference sequence). In nucleotides, the CDR3 is TGTGCCAGCAGCGCCCGATATGAAAAACTGTTTTTT. Amino acid sequence: CASSARYEKLFF. Combining the CDR3 with reference TRBV7-9 and TRBJ1-4 gives the whole variable domain DTGVSQNPRHKITKRGQNVTFRCDPISEHNRLYWYRQTLGQGPEFLTYFQNEAQLEKSRLLSDRFSAERPKGSFSTLEIQRTEQGDSAMYLCASSARYEKLFFGSGTQLSVL.

The table lists this clonotype with many counts. The chain couples TRBV29-1 to TRBJ2-5, with TRBD2 as a possible D gene (6 bases). The CDR3 contains 12 residues. V lost 3 bases and J 5 bases, leaving 10 bases between the germline ends. CDR1 and CDR2 (germline): SQVTM, ANQGSEA. The CDR3: CSVDGTWETQYF. The CDR3, as DNA: TGCAGCGTTGACGGGACTTGGGAGACCCAGTACTTC.

This clonotype came up many times. The chain links TRBV4-1 to TRBJ1-4; D call uncertain. Looked up from germline, CDR1 is MGHRA and CDR2 is YSYEKL. V was shortened by 0 bases and J by 0 bases, with 17 bases between the two germline ends. The length of the CDR3 is 19 residues. DNA of the CDR3: TGCGCCAGCAGCCAAGATGGGCCGGACGAACTTACAACTAATGAAAAACTGTTTTTT. This translates into CASSQDGPDELTTNEKLFF.

This clonotype appeared many times. This CDR3 is CASSRDSATDTQYF. DNA of the CDR3: TGTGCCAGCAGCCGGGACAGCGCCACAGATACGCAGTATTTT. This chain links TRBV5-5 with TRBJ2-3; 7 nucleotides line up with TRBD1. CDR1 is SGHKS, CDR2 YYEKEE, per germline (reference sequence). After removal of 4 bases from V and 2 bases from J, the junction contained 4 bases not matched to a gene. CDR3 length: 14 residues. Combining the CDR3 with reference TRBV5-5 and TRBJ2-3 gives the whole variable domain DAGVTQSPTHLIKTRGQQVTLRCSPISGHKSVSWYQQVLGQGPQFIFQYYEKEERGRGNFPDRFSARQFPNYSSELNVNALLLGDSALYLCASSRDSATDTQYFGPGTRLTVL.